Each of the 31 T cell receptor beta chains below was sequenced from the same sample in a study of blood T cell repertoires in COVID-19. The assay was immunoSEQ multiplex PCR, and TCRdb's table has in-frame clones only and misses some. The data show about 300,000 clones, roughly 86% seen once. The sample consisted of PBMCs or T cells enriched from blood (not recorded which). All receptors come from a woman aged 18-30 years who had recovered from COVID-19.

This clone was recorded only once. J is TRBJ1-1 and V is TRBV19; no clear D. V shed 5 bases and J shed 1 base, with 8 bases lying between them. This CDR3 contains 13 residues. The V gene's germline CDR1 is LNHDA and CDR2 SQIVND (reference sequence). CDR3 region: CASSATANTEAFF. The DNA for the CDR3 is TGTGCCAGTAGTGCAACAGCGAACACTGAAGCTTTCTTT.

V gene TRBV5-4 combines with J gene TRBJ2-3, with D possibly being TRBD2 (6 bases). V lost 4 bases to trimming and J lost 6 bases, with 21 bases between them. Germline V gives CDR1 SGHNT, CDR2 YYREEE (reference sequence). CDR3 length: 16 residues. Written as DNA, the CDR3 is TGTGCCAGCAGCCCGGGTCCGGACTACTTCCCCGATACGCAGTATTTT. Translating it yields CASSPGPDYFPDTQYF.

The table lists this clone with a count of one. V gene TRBV10-3 combines with J gene TRBJ2-1; 10 nucleotides line up with TRBD2. The CDR3 is 15 amino acids. The ends lost 5 bases at V and 0 bases at J; junction bases unmatched: 1. CDR1 ENHRY and CDR2 SYGVKD come from the germline V gene. For the CDR3, the DNA is TGTGCCATCAGTAGGACTAGCGGCTCCTACAATGAGCAGTTCTTC. It encodes CAISRTSGSYNEQFF.

In this sample, this clone turned up a few times. The chain employs TRBV5-1 and TRBJ1-1; D remains ambiguous. The CDR3 extends over 16 amino acids. V was trimmed by 3 bases and J by 1 base, leaving 16 bases between them. The V gene's germline CDR1 is SGHRS and CDR2 YFSETQ. The CDR3 protein is CASSYGVMSGNTEAFF. For the CDR3, the DNA is TGCGCCAGCAGCTACGGTGTGATGTCGGGGAACACTGAAGCTTTCTTT.

J is TRBJ2-1 and V is TRBV11-2; the D gene is possibly TRBD2 (6 bases). CDR3 length equals 14 residues. V was trimmed by 6 bases and J by 4 bases, leaving 13 bases between them. CDR1 is SGHAT, CDR2 FQNNGV, per germline. DNA for the CDR3: TGTGCCAGCAGTATCGCGGGATCGTACAATGAGCAGTTCTTC. Its translation: CASSIAGSYNEQFF. Combining the CDR3 with reference TRBV11-2 and TRBJ2-1 gives the whole variable domain EAGVAQSPRYKIIEKRQSVAFWCNPISGHATLYWYQQILGQGPKLLIQFQNNGVVDDSQLPKDRFSAERLKGVDSTLKIQPAKLEDSAVYLCASSIAGSYNEQFFGPGTRLTVL.

This sequence joins TRBV28 and TRBJ2-7, with 7 nucleotides matching TRBD1. There are 13 residues in the CDR3. Unmatched junction bases numbered 4, after V lost 6 bases and J lost 2 bases. CDR1 and CDR2 from the germline V gene are MDHEN and SYDVKM. Here the CDR3 reads CASSLGQTYEQYF. For the CDR3, the DNA is TGTGCCAGCAGCTTGGGACAGACCTACGAGCAGTACTTC.

The rearrangement links TRBV30 to TRBJ1-5, with TRBD1 matching over 10 bases. This CDR3 spans 15 amino acids. Trimming took 3 bases from V and 7 from J; bases not matched to a gene: 9. Germline values: CDR1 GTSNPN, CDR2 SVGIG (reference sequence). The CDR3 spells CAWSADRGPEQPQHF. CDR3 in DNA: TGTGCCTGGAGCGCCGACAGGGGGCCGGAACAGCCCCAGCATTTT.

The genes are TRBV30 and TRBJ2-2; D unresolved. This CDR3 comprises 14 residues. V lost 3 bases and J 7 bases, leaving 15 bases between the germline ends. Germline V gives CDR1 GTSNPN, CDR2 SVGIG (reference sequence). The CDR3 sequence: CAWRLRRSNGELFF. CDR3 nucleotides: TGTGCCTGGAGATTGCGCCGCTCTAACGGGGAGCTGTTTTTT.

This clone has more than one count but fewer than ten. The rearrangement links TRBV2 to TRBJ2-7; 10 positions agree with TRBD1. The germline V gene has CDR1 SNHLY and CDR2 FYNNEI. V shed 6 bases and J 5 bases; nucleotides not matched to a gene: 7. CDR3 size: 14 residues. CDR3 coding DNA: TGTGCCAGCAGGTTCGGGACAGGGGCCCACGAGCAGTACTTC. Translated: CASRFGTGAHEQYF.

The rearrangement links TRBV30 to TRBJ2-7, with TRBD2 as a possible D gene (6 bases). V was trimmed by 4 bases and J by 6 bases, leaving 13 bases between them. Germline assignment: CDR1 GTSNPN and CDR2 SVGIG (reference sequence). CDR3 length equals 12 residues. The CDR3 here is CAWIDGTGEQYF. Written as DNA, the CDR3 is TGTGCCTGGATCGACGGGACTGGCGAGCAGTACTTC.

The chain uses TRBV29-1 and TRBJ2-1, with TRBD1 matching over 8 bases. Germline-derived CDR1 and CDR2 are SQVTM and ANQGSEA. Trimming cost V 5 bases and J 7 bases; bases outside gene matches: 13. The CDR3 loop spans 15 amino acids. This CDR3 reads CSVYFTRQGRNEQFF. The CDR3 DNA is TGCAGCGTTTATTTTACCAGACAGGGGCGGAATGAGCAGTTCTTC.

This chain connects TRBV15 to TRBJ2-3, with 12 bases matching TRBD2. Per the germline V gene, CDR1 is LNHNV and CDR2 is YYDKDF (reference sequence). The CDR3 runs 17 residues. V lost 3 bases to trimming and J lost 4 bases; unmatched junction nucleotides: 8. The CDR3 nucleotides are TGTGCCACCAGCAGGGCTACGACTAGCGGGGGACCAGATACGCAGTATTTT. Its translation: CATSRATTSGGPDTQYF.

The chain is built from TRBV5-1 and TRBJ1-2, with 8 bases that match TRBD1. V lost 5 bases and J lost 4; bases outside the gene matches: 7. Germline loops: CDR1 SGHRS, CDR2 YFSETQ. The CDR3 spans 14 residues. The DNA for the CDR3 is TGCGCCAGCAGTGGACAGGGAGGGGTCTATGGCTACACCTTC. Translated: CASSGQGGVYGYTF.

This clone was seen just once. The chain has TRBV5-1 and TRBJ2-6; D uncertain. The CDR3 runs 17 residues. V lost 0 bases and J lost 2, with 12 bases in between. CDR1 is SGHRS, CDR2 YFSETQ, per germline. The CDR3 sequence: CASSLVQFNTGANVLTF. CDR3 sequence (DNA): TGCGCCAGCAGCTTGGTACAGTTCAATACTGGGGCCAACGTCCTGACTTTC.

This chain links TRBV30 with TRBJ2-2; 8 bases map to TRBD1. CDR1 GTSNPN and CDR2 SVGIG come from the germline V gene (reference sequence). Trimming cost V 5 bases and J 6 bases; bases outside gene matches: 5. The CDR3 is 13 residues long. The CDR3 DNA sequence: TGTGCCTGGGGACAGGGCCGAGCCGGGGAGCTGTTTTTT. Translated, it gives CAWGQGRAGELFF.

The V call is TRBV30, the J call TRBJ1-6; 9 bases are a match to TRBD1. J was trimmed by 6 bases and V by 4 bases; bases with no gene match: 7. The CDR3 has 15 amino acids. Germline V lookup: CDR1 GTSNPN, CDR2 SVGIG (reference sequence). CDR3 nucleotide sequence: TGTGCCTGGACATCTAAGGGACAGGGTAATTCACCCCTCCACTTT. Translated, it gives CAWTSKGQGNSPLHF.

J is TRBJ1-5 and V is TRBV6-5, with a possible D match to TRBD1 (5 bases). V dropped 8 bases and J dropped 3 bases, with 14 bases sitting between them. This CDR3 is built from 14 residues. Per germline, CDR1 MNHEY and CDR2 SVGAGI. This CDR3 is CASLARVNNQPQHF. The CDR3 DNA reads TGTGCCAGCTTGGCCAGGGTGAACAATCAGCCCCAGCATTTT.

The chain is built from TRBV10-2 and TRBJ1-6; D remains unclear. The CDR3 covers 13 residues. Trimming removed 4 bases at V and 8 bases at J, with 9 bases between. CDR1 is WSHSY and CDR2 is SAAADI in the germline V gene. The chain's CDR3 is CASSAGLDSPLHF. Here the CDR3 DNA reads TGCGCCAGCAGTGCAGGTTTGGATTCACCCCTCCACTTT.

The chain uses TRBV2 and TRBJ2-3; D possibly corresponds to TRBD2 (7 bases). V was cut by 1 base and J by 0 bases, with 17 bases left in between. Per germline, CDR1 SNHLY and CDR2 FYNNEI. The CDR3 has 18 amino acids. The CDR3, as DNA: TGTGCCAGCAGTGAAGGGGTGTGGGGGGGGCATAGCACAGATACGCAGTATTTT. Amino acids: CASSEGVWGGHSTDTQYF.

The J gene is TRBJ2-5, the V gene TRBV15; 7 bases match TRBD2. Germline V CDR1 and CDR2: LNHNV, YYDKDF (reference sequence). The CDR3 has 15 residues. Unmatched junction bases numbered 5, after V lost 0 bases and J lost 4 bases. The DNA for the CDR3 is TGTGCCACCAGCAGAGATCGGGAGGATGGAGAGACCCAGTACTTC. Translating it yields CATSRDREDGETQYF. Based on the CDR3 plus reference TRBV15 and TRBJ2-5, the full variable domain is DAMVIQNPRYQVTQFGKPVTLSCSQTLNHNVMYWYQQKSSQAPKLLFHYYDKDFNNEADTPDNFQSRRPNTSFCFLDIRSPGLGDTAMYLCATSRDREDGETQYFGPGTRLLVL.

The genes are TRBV5-6 and TRBJ2-7; D uncertain. Per the germline V gene, CDR1 is SGHDT and CDR2 is YYEEEE. The length of the CDR3 is 13 residues. V lost 0 bases, J lost 4 bases, and 8 bases lay in between. This chain's CDR3 is CASSLVSGYEQYF. The CDR3, as DNA: TGTGCCAGCAGCTTGGTTTCGGGTTACGAGCAGTACTTC.

The chain uses TRBV27 and TRBJ2-7; perhaps TRBD2 as D (5 bases). V lost 6 bases to trimming and J lost 1 base, with 16 bases between them. The CDR3 runs to 15 residues. The germline gives CDR1 MNHEY, CDR2 SMNVEV (reference sequence). The CDR3 is CASRTIQMPSYEQYF. The CDR3 bases are TGTGCCAGCAGGACTATCCAAATGCCTTCCTACGAGCAGTACTTC.

In nucleotides, the CDR3 is TGTGCCAGTAGTCCATTATTTTCACTAGGCTTCTACAATGAGCAGTTCTTC. This gives the protein CASSPLFSLGFYNEQFF. The V gene is TRBV19, the J gene TRBJ2-1; a possible D gene is TRBD2 (5 bases). The germline V and J ends were trimmed by 5 bases and 3 bases, with 20 bases remaining between them. The germline V gene encodes CDR1 LNHDA and CDR2 SQIVND (reference sequence). The CDR3 contains 17 residues.

This clone was detected once. The chain carries TRBV18 and TRBJ2-3; unclear D gene. The CDR3 length is 14 residues. Germline V gene lookup returns CDR1 KGHSH and CDR2 LQKENI. V lost 6 bases, J lost 4 bases, and 14 bases lay in between. This CDR3 reads CASSPIHSSDTQYF. The CDR3 DNA is TGTGCCAGCTCGCCTATCCACAGTTCAGATACGCAGTATTTT.

V is TRBV5-4 and J is TRBJ1-1; TRBD1 agrees at 7 bases. This CDR3 has 13 amino acids. The germline V gene has CDR1 SGHNT and CDR2 YYREEE (reference sequence). Unmatched junction bases numbered 5, after V lost 5 bases and J lost 4 bases. The CDR3 region is CASRGTDTTEAFF. As DNA, the CDR3 is TGTGCCAGCAGAGGGACAGACACCACTGAAGCTTTCTTT.

This sequence joins TRBV30 and TRBJ2-3; 9 nucleotides agree with TRBD2. V shed 8 bases, J shed 4 bases, and the junction held 7 bases outside the gene matches. The CDR3 loop spans 13 amino acids. Germline lookup yields CDR1 GTSNPN and CDR2 SVGIG (reference sequence). The CDR3 sequence is CAGGAGGPDTQYF. The CDR3 nucleotides read TGTGCCGGAGGGGCGGGGGGGCCAGATACGCAGTATTTT. The whole variable domain, remainder taken from reference TRBV30 and TRBJ2-3, is SQTIHQWPATLVQPVGSPLSLECTVEGTSNPNLYWYRQAAGRGLQLLFYSVGIGQISSEVPQNLSASRPQDRQFILSSKKLLLSDSGFYLCAGGAGGPDTQYFGPGTRLTVL.

The DNA of the CDR3 is TGTGCCAGCAGCCGCGTCCGGTCTGAAGAGACCCAGTACTTC. This codes for CASSRVRSEETQYF. The chain recombines TRBV6-6 with TRBJ2-5; no firm D call. CDR1 and CDR2 (germline): MNHNY, SVGAGI (reference sequence). The CDR3 covers 14 residues. V was clipped by 6 bases and J by 3 bases, with 14 bases between them.

The chain links TRBV30 to TRBJ2-3; D is ambiguous. This CDR3 comprises 12 residues. Deletions cut 0 bases from V and 6 bases from J, with 7 bases between. Germline assignment: CDR1 GTSNPN and CDR2 SVGIG (reference sequence). The CDR3 loop is CAWSVARDTQYF. The CDR3 DNA sequence: TGTGCCTGGAGTGTAGCACGGGATACGCAGTATTTT.

This clone came up a few times. The rearrangement joins TRBV6-5 to TRBJ1-4; D remains ambiguous. Germline V gene lookup returns CDR1 MNHEY and CDR2 SVGAGI. Between the trimmed V and J ends, which lost 10 bases and 6 bases, there was a span of 15 bases. The CDR3 totals 13 residues. The CDR3 spells CATRLGHDEKLFF. CDR3 DNA sequence: TGTGCCACCCGACTCGGCCACGATGAAAAACTGTTTTTT.

V and J are TRBV30 and TRBJ1-4; 9 bases match TRBD1. After removal of 4 bases from V and 8 bases from J, the junction contained 8 bases not matched to a gene. In germline, CDR1 is GTSNPN, CDR2 SVGIG (reference sequence). This CDR3 has 14 residues. CDR3 DNA: TGTGCCTGGACCCCCGGGACAGGGAGAGAAAAACTGTTTTTT. Its translation is CAWTPGTGREKLFF. The variable domain in full, with the rest retrieved from reference TRBV30 and TRBJ1-4, is SQTIHQWPATLVQPVGSPLSLECTVEGTSNPNLYWYRQAAGRGLQLLFYSVGIGQISSEVPQNLSASRPQDRQFILSSKKLLLSDSGFYLCAWTPGTGREKLFFGSGTQLSVL.

The chain combines TRBV7-2 with TRBJ2-7; tentatively, D is TRBD1 (5 bases). This CDR3 contains 14 residues. Trimming took off 7 bases at V and 3 bases at J, with 16 bases between the two ends. Germline CDR1 SGHTA, CDR2 FQGNSA. The CDR3 reads CASTRDDRIYEQYF. The CDR3 DNA reads as TGTGCCAGCACTCGCGACGACAGAATCTACGAGCAGTACTTC.